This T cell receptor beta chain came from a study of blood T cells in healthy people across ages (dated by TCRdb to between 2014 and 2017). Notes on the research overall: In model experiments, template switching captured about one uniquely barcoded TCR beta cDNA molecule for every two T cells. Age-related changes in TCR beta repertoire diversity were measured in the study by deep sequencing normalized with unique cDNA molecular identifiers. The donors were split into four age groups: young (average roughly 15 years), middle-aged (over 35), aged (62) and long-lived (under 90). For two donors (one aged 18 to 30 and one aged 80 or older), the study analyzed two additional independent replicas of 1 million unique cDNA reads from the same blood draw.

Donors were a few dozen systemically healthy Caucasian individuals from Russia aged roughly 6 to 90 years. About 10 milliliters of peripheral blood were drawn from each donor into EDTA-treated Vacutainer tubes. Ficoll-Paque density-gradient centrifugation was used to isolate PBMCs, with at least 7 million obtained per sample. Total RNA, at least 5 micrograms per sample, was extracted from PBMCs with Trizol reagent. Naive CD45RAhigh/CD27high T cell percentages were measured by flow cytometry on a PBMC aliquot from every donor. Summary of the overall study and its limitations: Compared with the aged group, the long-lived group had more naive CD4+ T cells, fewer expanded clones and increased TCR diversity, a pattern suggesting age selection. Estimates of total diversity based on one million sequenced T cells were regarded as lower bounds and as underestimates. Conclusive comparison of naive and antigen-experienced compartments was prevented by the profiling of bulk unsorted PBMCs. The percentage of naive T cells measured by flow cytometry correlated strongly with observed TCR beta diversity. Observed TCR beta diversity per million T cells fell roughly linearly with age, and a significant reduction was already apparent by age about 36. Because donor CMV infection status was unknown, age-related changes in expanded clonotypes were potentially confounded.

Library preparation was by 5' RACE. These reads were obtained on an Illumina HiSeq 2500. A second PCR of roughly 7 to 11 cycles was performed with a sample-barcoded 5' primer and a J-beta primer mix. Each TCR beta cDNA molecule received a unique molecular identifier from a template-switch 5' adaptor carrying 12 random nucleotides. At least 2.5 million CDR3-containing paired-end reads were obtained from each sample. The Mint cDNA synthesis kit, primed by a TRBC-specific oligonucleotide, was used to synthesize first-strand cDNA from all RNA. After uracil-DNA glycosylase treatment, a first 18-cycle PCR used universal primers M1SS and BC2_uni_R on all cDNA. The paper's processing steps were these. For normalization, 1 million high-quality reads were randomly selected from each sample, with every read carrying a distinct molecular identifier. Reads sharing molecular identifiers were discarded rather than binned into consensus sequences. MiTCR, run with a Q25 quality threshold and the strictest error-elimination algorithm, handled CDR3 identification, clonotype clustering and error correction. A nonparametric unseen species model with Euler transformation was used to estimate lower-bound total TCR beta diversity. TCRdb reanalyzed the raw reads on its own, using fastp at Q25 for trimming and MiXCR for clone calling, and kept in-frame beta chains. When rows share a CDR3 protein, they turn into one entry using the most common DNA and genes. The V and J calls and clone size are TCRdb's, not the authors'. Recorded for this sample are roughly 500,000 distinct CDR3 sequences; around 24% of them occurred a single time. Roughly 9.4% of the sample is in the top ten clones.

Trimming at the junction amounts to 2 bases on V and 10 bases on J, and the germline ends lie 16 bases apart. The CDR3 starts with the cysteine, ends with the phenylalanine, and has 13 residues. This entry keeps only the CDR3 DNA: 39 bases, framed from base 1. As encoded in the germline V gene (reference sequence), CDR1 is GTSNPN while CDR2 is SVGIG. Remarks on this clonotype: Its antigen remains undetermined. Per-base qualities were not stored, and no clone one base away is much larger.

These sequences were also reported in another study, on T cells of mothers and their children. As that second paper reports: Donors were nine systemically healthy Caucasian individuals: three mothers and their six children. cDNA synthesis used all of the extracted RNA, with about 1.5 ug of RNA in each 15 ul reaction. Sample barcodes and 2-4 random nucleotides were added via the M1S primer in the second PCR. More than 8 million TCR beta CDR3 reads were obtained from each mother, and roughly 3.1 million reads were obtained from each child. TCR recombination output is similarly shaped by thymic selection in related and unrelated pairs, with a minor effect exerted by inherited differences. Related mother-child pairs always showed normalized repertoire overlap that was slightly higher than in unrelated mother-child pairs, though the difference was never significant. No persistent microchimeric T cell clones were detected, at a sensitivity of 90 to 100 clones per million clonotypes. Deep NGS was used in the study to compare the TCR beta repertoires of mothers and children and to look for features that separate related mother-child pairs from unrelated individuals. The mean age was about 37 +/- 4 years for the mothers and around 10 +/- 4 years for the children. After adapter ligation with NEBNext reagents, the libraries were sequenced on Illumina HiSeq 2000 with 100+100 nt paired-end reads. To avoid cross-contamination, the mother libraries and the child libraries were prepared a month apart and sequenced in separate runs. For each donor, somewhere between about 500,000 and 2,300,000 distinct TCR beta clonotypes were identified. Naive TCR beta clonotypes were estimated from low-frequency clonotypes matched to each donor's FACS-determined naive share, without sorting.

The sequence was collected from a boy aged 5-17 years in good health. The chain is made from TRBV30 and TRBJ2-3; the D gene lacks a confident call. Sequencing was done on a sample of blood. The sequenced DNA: TGTGCCTGGAGTCCTCCCCCGGGTGACGCGCAGTATTTT. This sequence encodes CAWSPPPGDAQYF.